Below are 13 T cell receptor beta chains sequenced from a single sample in a study of blood T cell repertoires in COVID-19. Using immunoSEQ multiplex PCR, the repertoire was profiled, and TCRdb retains in-frame clones only, with some absent. The sample records 100,000 to 150,000 clones, approximately 74% being singletons. Sequences were obtained from peripheral blood. These receptors originate from a man aged 55 to 70 with acute or convalescent COVID-19.

Of note for this clone: The junction shows a germline mismatch at one end, possibly a read error. The CDR3 region has the DNA TGTGCCAGCACCTTGGGGGGCCCGAACACCGGGGAGCTGTTTTTT. Translated: CASTLGGPNTGELFF. V is TRBV5-6 and J is TRBJ2-2; D may match TRBD1 or TRBD2 (6 bases each). The CDR3 extends over 15 amino acids. Germline assignment: CDR1 SGHDT and CDR2 YYEEEE. The full variable domain, in which reference TRBV5-6 and TRBJ2-2 provide the parts outside the CDR3, is DAGVTQSPTHLIKTRGQQVTLRCSPKSGHDTVSWYQQALGQGPQFIFQYYEEEERQRGNFPDRFSGHQFPNYSSELNVNALLLGDSALYLCASTLGGPNTGELFFGEGSRLTVL.

J is TRBJ1-6 and V is TRBV7-8; the D is unclear. The CDR3 sequence is 15 residues long. The V gene's germline CDR1 is SGHVS and CDR2 FQNEAQ. V gave up 2 bases and J gave up 2 bases, with 7 bases separating them. The CDR3 sequence is CASSLRGTYNSPLHF. Written as DNA, the CDR3 is TGTGCCAGCAGCTTACGGGGAACCTATAATTCACCCCTCCACTTT.

V gene TRBV12-1 combines with J gene TRBJ2-1; the table's D call of TRBD1 was not tested on the DNA. TRBV12-1 is flagged as a pseudogene. There are 16 residues in the CDR3. For the CDR3, the DNA is TGTGCCAGCAGCTTTAATTTCCAGGGGGCGCACAATGAGCAGTTCTTC. Its translation is CASSFNFQGAHNEQFF.

CDR3 DNA: TGTGCCAGCAGCCCTCGTACGGGACTAGCGGGGAATACGCAGTATTTT. Its translation: CASSPRTGLAGNTQYF. This sequence joins TRBV3-1 (or the pseudogene TRBV3-2) and TRBJ2-3; 13 bases are a match to TRBD2. Trimming removed 4 bases from V and 7 bases from J; junction bases left unmatched: 8. CDR3 size: 16 residues. Looked up from germline, CDR1 is LGHDT and CDR2 is YNNKEL (reference sequence).

This clone was observed a few times. The CDR3 here is CASSLEGGDNYGYTF. The CDR3 DNA reads TGTGCCAGCAGCTTAGAAGGAGGGGATAACTATGGCTACACCTTC. The chain links TRBV7-8 to TRBJ1-2, with D perhaps TRBD1 (5 bases). The CDR3 is made up of 15 amino acids. The germline V and J ends were trimmed by 1 base and 1 base, with 10 bases remaining between them. Per germline, CDR1 SGHVS and CDR2 FQNEAQ.

The chain couples TRBV30 to TRBJ1-4; a weak D match, TRBD1 (6 bases). V was trimmed by 7 bases and J by 6 bases, leaving 15 bases between them. The CDR3 is made up of 13 amino acids. CDR1 is GTSNPN, CDR2 SVGIG, per germline (reference sequence). DNA for the CDR3: TGTGCCTCGTCTCGGGACACCGATGAAAAACTGTTTTTT. Translation gives CASSRDTDEKLFF.

The chain employs TRBV7-3 and TRBJ2-5, with TRBD2 as a possible D gene (6 bases). The V gene lost 2 bases and the J gene lost 1 base, with 8 bases spanning the gap. The CDR3 spans 14 residues. The germline CDR1 and CDR2 sequences are SGHTA and FQGTGA. The CDR3, as DNA: TGTGCCAGCAGCTTATTCGGGAGCCAAGAGACCCAGTACTTC. Protein sequence: CASSLFGSQETQYF.

CDR3 in amino acids: CASSPVPSSGNTIYF. DNA for the CDR3: TGTGCCAGCAGTCCAGTCCCTTCCTCTGGAAACACCATATATTTT. V is TRBV2 and J is TRBJ1-3; D ambiguous. Per germline, CDR1 SNHLY and CDR2 FYNNEI. V shed 5 bases and J shed 0 bases, with 11 bases lying between them. CDR3 size: 15 residues.

V and J are TRBV28 and TRBJ1-2; 10 bases match TRBD1. This CDR3 region has 15 residues. The ends lost 4 bases at V and 2 bases at J; junction bases unmatched: 4. CDR1 and CDR2 (germline): MDHEN, SYDVKM. CDR3 sequence: CASSSPGQGNYGYTF. CDR3 DNA: TGTGCCAGCAGTTCACCGGGACAGGGGAACTATGGCTACACCTTC.

This clone appeared a few times. V usage is TRBV5-4 and J usage is TRBJ2-2, with 14 bases fitting TRBD2. V lost 4 bases to trimming and J lost 1 base; unmatched junction nucleotides: 6. The length of the CDR3 is 18 residues. Germline assignment: CDR1 SGHNT and CDR2 YYREEE (reference sequence). This chain's CDR3 is CASSPGTSGGLNTGELFF. CDR3 coding DNA: TGTGCCAGCAGCCCCGGGACTAGCGGGGGCTTGAACACCGGGGAGCTGTTTTTT.

CDR3 bases: TGTGCCAGCAAATTGGCCTCAAACACCATATATTTT. This gives the protein CASKLASNTIYF. The J gene is TRBJ1-3, the V gene TRBV11-2; D is unresolved. Trimming shortened V by 7 bases and J by 6 bases, and 10 bases separated the two germline ends. The CDR3 runs 12 residues. Germline V gene sequence: CDR1 SGHAT, CDR2 FQNNGV.

The genes are TRBV6-1 and TRBJ1-2; maybe TRBD1 (6 bases). CDR3 size: 15 residues. V was cut by 3 bases and J by 0 bases, with 11 bases left in between. Germline V gene sequence: CDR1 MNHNS, CDR2 SASEGT. CDR3: CASSERGSSNYGYTF. The CDR3 DNA reads as TGTGCCAGCAGTGAGAGGGGGAGTTCTAACTATGGCTACACCTTC.

This chain links TRBV4-2 with TRBJ1-1; no clear D gene. The V gene lost 1 base and the J gene lost 1 base, with 13 bases spanning the gap. The CDR3 has 16 amino acids. CDR1 LGHNA and CDR2 YNFKEQ come from the germline V gene. CDR3: CASSQGGGGWNTEAFF. The CDR3 DNA sequence: TGTGCCAGCAGCCAAGGTGGCGGCGGGTGGAACACTGAAGCTTTCTTT.